A selection of T cell receptor beta chains follows, all from one sample in a study of blood T cell repertoires in COVID-19. Sequenced by immunoSEQ multiplex PCR; TCRdb stores in-frame clones only, minus some. This table has a few hundred thousand clones, just under 90% appearing once. The sample consisted of PBMCs or T cells enriched from blood (not recorded which). The receptor source for this set is a woman aged 45-60 years who had been exposed to COVID-19. Each CDR3 is given without its conserved first and last residue. The order of the fields is V gene, CDR3 protein.

v_gene: TRBV11-2
CDR3aa: ASSFSLVNTEAF

v_gene: TRBV4-2
CDR3aa: ASSQEVAGGPRETQY

v_gene: TRBV6-2/TRBV6-3
CDR3aa: ASSRQGPEAF

v_gene: TRBV3-1/TRBV3-2
CDR3aa: ASSKGLGSEQY

v_gene: TRBV15
CDR3aa: ATSRADLAGSYEQY

v_gene: TRBV3-1/TRBV3-2
CDR3aa: ASSQGNYSPLH

v_gene: TRBV5-4
CDR3aa: ASSLRGSDNSPLH

v_gene: TRBV25-1
CDR3aa: ASSAGQKNTEAF

v_gene: TRBV5-6
CDR3aa: ASSRYPEEPEKLF

v_gene: TRBV7-2
CDR3aa: ASSLKAGASYEQY

v_gene: TRBV7-2
CDR3aa: ASSLVGLAAEQY

v_gene: TRBV3-1/TRBV3-2
CDR3aa: ASSSDRTGYT

v_gene: TRBV6-6
CDR3aa: ASRGGIRAEAF

v_gene: TRBV2
CDR3aa: ASSIDTNTEAF

v_gene: TRBV28
CDR3aa: ASSLQGGEQY

v_gene: TRBV5-1
CDR3aa: ASSLGGQGYNEQF

v_gene: TRBV7-2
CDR3aa: ASSSQGRVAADTQY

v_gene: TRBV6-1
CDR3aa: ASSETPDTSYEQY

v_gene: TRBV10-3
CDR3aa: AIRGQGSYNEQF

v_gene: TRBV5-1
CDR3aa: ASSLVRGSRETQY

v_gene: TRBV24-1
CDR3aa: ATSAQVGNQPQH

v_gene: TRBV19
CDR3aa: ASSPTSGGYTGELF

v_gene: TRBV4-1
CDR3aa: ASSQVLIESNEQF

v_gene: TRBV30
CDR3aa: AWSVGVTTDTQY

v_gene: TRBV5-1
CDR3aa: ASSLGQGNGELF

v_gene: TRBV28
CDR3aa: ASSRDSFQPQH

v_gene: TRBV28
CDR3aa: ASTNYRGDTIY

v_gene: TRBV4-2
CDR3aa: ASSQGFTGYYEQY

v_gene: TRBV27
CDR3aa: ASSLHTGYNEQF

v_gene: TRBV9
CDR3aa: ASSVVAGITEAF

v_gene: TRBV5-6
CDR3aa: ASSGGTNTEAF